One and the same sample provided the 9 T cell receptor beta chains below, sequenced in a study of molecular identifiers for immune sequencing clone quantification. TCRdb itself ran the PCR reads through MiXCR, one entry per CDR3 protein. This repertoire shows some 650,000 distinct CDR3 sequences, nearly 20% found once; its top ten account for roughly 0.83%. The sample was naive CD8+ T cells from blood, with Jurkat cell RNA spiked in. Documented subset: FACS-sorted CD8+CD4-CCR7+CD45RA+ naive T cells. The source is a human donor in good health. Some libraries in this study had Jurkat cell RNA spiked in.

This clonotype occurred a few times. This rearrangement joins TRBV30 to TRBJ2-7, with D perhaps given as TRBD1 or TRBD2 (5 bases each). CDR1 GTSNPN and CDR2 SVGIG come from the germline V gene (reference sequence). The CDR3 spans 14 residues. With 3 bases removed from V and 6 bases from J, the gap between germline ends came to 18 bases. CDR3 residues: CAWSPHPRGAEQYF. CDR3 coding DNA: TGTGCCTGGAGCCCACATCCCCGAGGGGCCGAGCAGTACTTC.

The J gene is TRBJ1-4, the V gene TRBV7-6, with D unresolved. V dropped 5 bases and J dropped 2 bases, with 15 bases sitting between them. The CDR3 spans 16 residues. Germline V gives CDR1 SGHVS, CDR2 FNYEAQ. Written as DNA, the CDR3 is TGTGCCAGCAGCCCTATACCATTAGACACTAATGAAAAACTGTTTTTT. Translation: CASSPIPLDTNEKLFF.

The sample holds a few counts of this clonotype. The chain joins TRBV30 to TRBJ1-1; TRBD1 might be the D (6 bases). The CDR3 is made up of 15 amino acids. Trimming took off 0 bases at V and 0 bases at J, with 11 bases between the two ends. CDR1 is GTSNPN, CDR2 SVGIG, per germline (reference sequence). The CDR3 DNA follows: TGTGCCTGGAGTGTACCGGGGGCAATGAACACTGAAGCTTTCTTT. It is translated as CAWSVPGAMNTEAFF.

This clonotype has ten or more counts. The chain combines TRBV4-3 with TRBJ2-1, with 10 bases lining up with TRBD1. The CDR3 is 14 amino acids. Per the germline V gene, CDR1 is LGHNA and CDR2 is YSLEER. Trimming removed 5 bases from V and 8 bases from J; junction bases left unmatched: 6. CDR3 amino acids: CASSVTGGSYEQFF. Written as DNA, the CDR3 is TGCGCCAGCAGCGTGACAGGGGGCAGCTATGAGCAGTTCTTC.

This clonotype showed up many times. The chain uses TRBV7-9 and TRBJ2-7, with D possibly called TRBD1 or TRBD2 (5 bases each). V lost 3 bases and J lost 7, with 19 bases in between. This CDR3 is 15 amino acids long. Germline V gene data show CDR1 as SEHNR and CDR2 as FQNEAQ (reference sequence). For the CDR3, the DNA is TGTGCCAGCAGCTTCTCGGGGACGTCTAGGGGAGAGCAGTACTTC. It encodes CASSFSGTSRGEQYF.

In the case of this clonotype: This sequence may be a read error, since a much larger clone differs from it by one base. This chain uses TRBV7-9 with TRBJ1-1; TRBD1 agrees at 7 bases. V gave up 5 bases and J gave up 3 bases; unmatched junction bases: 6. CDR1 SEHNR and CDR2 FQNEAQ come from the germline V gene (reference sequence). CDR3 size: 14 residues. CDR3 nucleotide sequence: TGTGCCAGCAGCCAATTCCAGGGGGACACTGAAGCTTTCTTT. This encodes CASSQFQGDTEAFF.

Details on this clonotype: A much larger clone is a single base away; this may be a read error. The V call is TRBV12-3 or TRBV12-4, the J call TRBJ2-5; D remains ambiguous. The CDR3 spans 14 residues. The CDR3 DNA reads TGTGCCGGCAGTTTCTTCTCAATCCAAGAGACCCAGTACTTC. Translation gives CAGSFFSIQETQYF.

CDR3 nucleotide sequence: TGTGCCAGCAGGAAAGCAGGGGGCCTGAACACTGAAGCTTTCTTT. It codes for CASRKAGGLNTEAFF. The chain carries TRBV2 and TRBJ1-1, with 8 bases lining up with TRBD1. The J segment lost 0 bases and the V segment lost 6 bases, leaving 6 bases of the junction unmatched. This CDR3 region has 15 residues. CDR1 is SNHLY, CDR2 FYNNEI, per germline.

Ten or more counts support this clonotype. J is TRBJ1-5 and V is TRBV27, with a possible D match to TRBD1 (5 bases). CDR1 and CDR2 from the germline V gene are MNHEY and SMNVEV (reference sequence). Trimming took off 3 bases at V and 6 bases at J, with 9 bases between the two ends. CDR3 length: 13 residues. The DNA for the CDR3 is TGTGCCAGCAGTTTGGGGGTTGCTCAGCCCCAGCATTTT. Protein sequence: CASSLGVAQPQHF.